Below are 11 T cell receptor beta chains sequenced from a single sample in a study of blood T cell repertoires in COVID-19. Only in-frame clones appear in the TCRdb table, and some are missing; sequencing was by immunoSEQ multiplex PCR. The sample carries about 200,000 clones, approximately 90% recorded once. Sequenced sample: peripheral blood. The receptor source for this set is a man in his fifties or sixties with COVID-19, enrolled during active disease.

This chain connects TRBV5-4 to TRBJ2-3; a weak D match, TRBD2 (5 bases). Trimming pared 4 bases from V and 2 bases from J, leaving 11 bases between. The CDR3 is 14 amino acids. CDR1 and CDR2 from the germline V gene are SGHNT and YYREEE (reference sequence). CDR3 bases: TGTGCCAGCAGCCCGGACGGGAACACAGATACGCAGTATTTT. Its translation is CASSPDGNTDTQYF.

The CDR3 sequence is CASSGAGAPIGEAFF. CDR3 DNA sequence: TGTGCCAGCAGTGGGGCAGGGGCCCCCATCGGTGAAGCTTTCTTT. J is TRBJ1-1 and V is TRBV25-1; D may be TRBD1 (6 bases). This CDR3 has 15 residues. Trimming shortened V by 4 bases and J by 7 bases, and 19 bases separated the two germline ends. Germline V gene data show CDR1 as MGHDK and CDR2 as SYGVNS.

The genes are TRBV11-2 and TRBJ1-2, with 8 bases aligning to TRBD1. This CDR3 has 16 amino acids. The trim removed 2 bases at V and 4 bases at J, leaving 9 bases unmatched. Germline CDR1 is SGHAT and CDR2 is FQNNGV. The CDR3 DNA sequence: TGTGCCAGCAGCTTATTTGGGGGACAGGACGTCTATGGCTACACCTTC. Translating gives CASSLFGGQDVYGYTF.

This rearrangement joins TRBV6-5 to TRBJ1-1; D gene uncertain. There are 15 residues in the CDR3. Germline-derived CDR1 and CDR2 are MNHEY and SVGAGI. The V and J ends lost 5 bases and 0 bases respectively, with 13 bases between them. The CDR3 reads CASSPQVRMNTEAFF. In DNA form, the CDR3 reads TGTGCCAGCAGTCCGCAGGTCAGGATGAACACTGAAGCTTTCTTT.

V is TRBV9 and J is TRBJ2-1; TRBD2 matches 9 bases. The CDR3 is made up of 15 amino acids. With V trimmed by 2 bases and J by 7 bases, 7 bases remained unmatched. Germline CDR1 and CDR2: SGDLS and YYNGEE. CDR3 sequence (DNA): TGTGCCAGCAGCGTGCGGGGGGGCCGTCAAAATGAGCAGTTCTTC. Its translation: CASSVRGGRQNEQFF.

This chain joins TRBV6-2 or TRBV6-3 and TRBJ2-6; the D gene is possibly TRBD1 (5 bases). The CDR3 spans 16 residues. V was cut by 5 bases and J by 0 bases, with 11 bases left in between. Germline loops: CDR1 MNHEY, CDR2 SVGEGT. The CDR3 sequence is CASSADRGSGANVLTF. CDR3 nucleotides: TGTGCCAGCAGTGCGGATAGGGGCTCTGGGGCCAACGTCCTGACTTTC.

The chain couples TRBV2 to TRBJ2-6, with D possibly being TRBD1 (5 bases). This CDR3 contains 16 residues. Trimming removed 4 bases from V and 2 bases from J, with 12 bases in between. From germline, CDR1 is SNHLY and CDR2 FYNNEI. In DNA, the CDR3 is TGTGCCAGCAGTGGAGGCAGGGCAACTGGGGCCAACGTCCTGACTTTC. It translates to CASSGGRATGANVLTF.

A note on this clone: This sample also contains other DNA sequences that code for the same CDR3. J is TRBJ2-2 and V is TRBV18; 10 positions agree with TRBD1. Per germline, CDR1 KGHSH and CDR2 LQKENI. CDR3 size: 14 residues. V lost 3 bases and J lost 5; bases outside the gene matches: 0. In nucleotides, the CDR3 is TGTGCCAGCTCACCGGGACAGGGGACCGGGGAGCTGTTTTTT. Its translation: CASSPGQGTGELFF.

The genes are TRBV6-1 and TRBJ2-7; D is unresolved. The CDR3 contains 11 residues. The V gene lost 1 base and the J gene lost 11 bases, with 9 bases spanning the gap. Germline V gene data show CDR1 as MNHNS and CDR2 as SASEGT. The CDR3 is CASSEVVAKYF. DNA of the CDR3: TGTGCCAGCAGTGAAGTTGTAGCAAAGTACTTC.

The rearrangement uses TRBV7-3 and TRBJ2-1, with 10 nucleotides matching TRBD2. Germline V gene sequence: CDR1 SGHTA, CDR2 FQGTGA. The length of the CDR3 is 15 residues. With V trimmed by 4 bases and J by 6 bases, 6 bases remained unmatched. The CDR3 is CASSSTSGPGNEQFF. The DNA of the CDR3 is TGTGCCAGCAGCTCGACTAGCGGGCCCGGCAATGAGCAGTTCTTC.

The CDR3 spells CASSKGLAGSTGELFF. CDR3 coding DNA: TGTGCCAGCAGCAAAGGACTAGCGGGGAGCACCGGGGAGCTGTTTTTT. The chain joins TRBV7-3 to TRBJ2-2; TRBD2 matches at 12 bases. The CDR3 is 16 residues long. The germline V gene encodes CDR1 SGHTA and CDR2 FQGTGA. Unmatched junction bases numbered 5, after V lost 5 bases and J lost 4 bases.